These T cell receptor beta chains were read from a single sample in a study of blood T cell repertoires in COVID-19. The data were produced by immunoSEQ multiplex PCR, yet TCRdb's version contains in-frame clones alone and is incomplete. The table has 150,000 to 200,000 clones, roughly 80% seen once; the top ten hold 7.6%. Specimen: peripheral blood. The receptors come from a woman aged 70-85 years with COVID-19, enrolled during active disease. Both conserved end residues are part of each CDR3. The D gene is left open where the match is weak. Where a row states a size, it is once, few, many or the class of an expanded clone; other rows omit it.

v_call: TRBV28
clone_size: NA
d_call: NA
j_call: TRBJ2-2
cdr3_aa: CASSFSGRGGAGELFF
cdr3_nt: TGTGCCAGCAGTTTCTCTGGGCGAGGAGGGGCCGGGGAGCTGTTTTTT

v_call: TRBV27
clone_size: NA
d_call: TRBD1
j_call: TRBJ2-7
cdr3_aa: CASRQTGRPLKQYF
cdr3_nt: TGTGCCAGCAGGCAGACAGGGCGGCCCCTCAAGCAGTACTTC

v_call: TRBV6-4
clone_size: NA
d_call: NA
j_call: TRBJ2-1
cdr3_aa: CASRSGREHYNEQFF
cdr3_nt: TGTGCCAGTCGGTCGGGTCGGGAGCACTACAATGAGCAGTTCTTC

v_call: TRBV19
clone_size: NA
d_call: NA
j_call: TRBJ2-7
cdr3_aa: CASSVGTGTYEQYF
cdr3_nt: TGTGCCAGTAGTGTCGGAACAGGGACCTACGAGCAGTACTTC

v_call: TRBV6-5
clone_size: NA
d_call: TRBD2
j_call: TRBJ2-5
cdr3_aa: CASSYSSSGRQETQYF
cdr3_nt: TGTGCCAGCAGTTACTCCTCTAGCGGGAGGCAGGAGACCCAGTACTTC

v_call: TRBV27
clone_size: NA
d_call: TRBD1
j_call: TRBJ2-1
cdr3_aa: CASSLPGTGSHEQFF
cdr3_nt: TGTGCCAGCAGTTTACCCGGGACAGGGTCCCATGAGCAGTTCTTC

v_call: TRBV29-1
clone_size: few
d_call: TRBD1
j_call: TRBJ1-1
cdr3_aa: CSVAGTGGREAFF
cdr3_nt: TGCAGCGTTGCCGGGACAGGGGGCCGGGAGGCTTTCTTT

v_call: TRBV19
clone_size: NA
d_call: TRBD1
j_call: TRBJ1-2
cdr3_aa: CASSISGGYYGYTF
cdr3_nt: TGTGCCAGTAGTATCTCAGGGGGGTACTATGGCTACACCTTC

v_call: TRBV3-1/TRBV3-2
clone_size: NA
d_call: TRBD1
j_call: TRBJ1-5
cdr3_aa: CASTPRTGQLPQPQHF
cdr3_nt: TGTGCCAGCACCCCTCGAACGGGACAGCTTCCTCAGCCCCAGCATTTT

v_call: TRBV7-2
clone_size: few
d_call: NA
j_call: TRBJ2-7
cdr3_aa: CASSLQDKSYEQYF
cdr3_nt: TGTGCCAGCAGCTTGCAGGACAAGTCCTACGAGCAGTACTTC

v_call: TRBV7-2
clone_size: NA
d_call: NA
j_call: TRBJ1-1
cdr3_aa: CASSLAEGRTEAFF
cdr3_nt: TGTGCCAGCAGCTTAGCCGAGGGCCGCACTGAAGCTTTCTTT

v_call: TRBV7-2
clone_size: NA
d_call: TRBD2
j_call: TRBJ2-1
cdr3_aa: CASSLGLAGSSEQFF
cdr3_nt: TGTGCCAGCAGCTTGGGACTAGCGGGATCCAGTGAGCAGTTCTTC

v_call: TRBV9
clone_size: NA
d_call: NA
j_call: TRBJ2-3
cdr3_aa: CASSVKPSGSTDTQYF
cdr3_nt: TGTGCCAGCAGCGTAAAGCCGAGCGGGAGCACAGATACGCAGTATTTT

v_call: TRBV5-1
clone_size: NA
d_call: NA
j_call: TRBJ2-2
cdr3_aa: CASSSAGLANTGELFF
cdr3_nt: TGCGCCAGCAGCTCGGCGGGACTGGCGAACACCGGGGAGCTGTTTTTT

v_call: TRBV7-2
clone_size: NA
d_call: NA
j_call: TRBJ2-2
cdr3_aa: CASGAHPSYTGELFF
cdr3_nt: TGTGCCAGTGGGGCCCACCCCTCATACACCGGGGAGCTGTTTTTT

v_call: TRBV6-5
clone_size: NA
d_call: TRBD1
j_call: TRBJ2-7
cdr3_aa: CASSSDREYEQYF
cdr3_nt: TGTGCCAGCAGTTCGGACAGGGAATACGAGCAGTACTTC

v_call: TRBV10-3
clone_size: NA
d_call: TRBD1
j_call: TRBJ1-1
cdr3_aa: CAISERGRGTEAFF
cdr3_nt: TGTGCCATCAGTGAAAGGGGGCGAGGAACTGAAGCTTTCTTT

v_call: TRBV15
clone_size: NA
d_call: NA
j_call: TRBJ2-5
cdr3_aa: CATSSPLSFGSTQYF
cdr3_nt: TGTGCCACCAGCAGTCCCCTCTCATTCGGGTCGACCCAGTACTTC

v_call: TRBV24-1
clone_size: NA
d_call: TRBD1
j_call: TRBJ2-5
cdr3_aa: CATSDFQDRNRVTQYF
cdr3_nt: TGTGCCACCAGTGATTTCCAGGACAGGAACAGGGTGACCCAGTACTTC

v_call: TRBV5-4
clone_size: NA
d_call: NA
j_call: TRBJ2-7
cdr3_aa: CASSSGPRWGGGQYF
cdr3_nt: TGTGCCAGCAGCTCTGGACCACGATGGGGAGGAGGGCAGTACTTC

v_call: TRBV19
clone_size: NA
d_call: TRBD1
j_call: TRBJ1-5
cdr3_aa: CASREAPGQGDIVGNQPQHF
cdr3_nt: TGTGCCAGTAGGGAAGCACCGGGACAGGGGGACATTGTTGGCAATCAGCCCCAGCATTTT

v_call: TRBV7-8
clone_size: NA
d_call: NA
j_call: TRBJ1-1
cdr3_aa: CASSLGLGHLVNTEAFF
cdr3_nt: TGTGCCAGCAGCTTAGGGTTGGGACACCTTGTGAACACTGAAGCTTTCTTT

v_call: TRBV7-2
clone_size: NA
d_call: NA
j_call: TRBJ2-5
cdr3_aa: CASSFGMAGQETQYF
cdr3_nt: TGTGCCAGCAGCTTTGGCATGGCAGGCCAAGAGACCCAGTACTTC

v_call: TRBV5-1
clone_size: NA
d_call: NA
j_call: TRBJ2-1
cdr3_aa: CASSLEGVGEQFF
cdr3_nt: TGCGCCAGCAGCTTGGAAGGGGTGGGAGAGCAGTTCTTC

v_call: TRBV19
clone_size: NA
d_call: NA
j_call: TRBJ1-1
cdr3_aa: CASSIPEGGEDTEAFF
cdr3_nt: TGTGCCAGTAGTATACCTGAGGGAGGGGAGGACACTGAAGCTTTCTTT

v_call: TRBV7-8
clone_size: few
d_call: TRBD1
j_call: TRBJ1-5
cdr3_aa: CASSLGQGDQPQHF
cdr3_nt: TGTGCCAGCAGCTTAGGACAGGGGGATCAGCCCCAGCATTTT

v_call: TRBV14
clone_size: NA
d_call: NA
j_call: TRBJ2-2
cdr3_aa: CASSQDLNRVHAGELFF
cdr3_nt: TGTGCCAGCAGCCAAGATCTCAACAGGGTTCACGCCGGGGAGCTGTTTTTT

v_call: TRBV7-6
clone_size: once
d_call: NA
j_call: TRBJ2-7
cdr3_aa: CASSLEADYSYEQYF
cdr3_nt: TGTGCCAGCAGCTTAGAAGCGGACTACTCCTACGAGCAGTACTTC

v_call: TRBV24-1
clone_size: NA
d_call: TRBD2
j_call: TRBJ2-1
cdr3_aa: CATSDSTGTRVLEQFF
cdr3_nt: TGTGCCACCAGTGATTCCACCGGGACTAGGGTTCTTGAGCAGTTCTTC

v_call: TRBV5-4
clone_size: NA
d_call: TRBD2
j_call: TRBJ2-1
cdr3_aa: CASSLGGSSYNEQFF
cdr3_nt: TGTGCCAGCAGCTTAGGCGGGAGCTCCTACAATGAGCAGTTCTTC

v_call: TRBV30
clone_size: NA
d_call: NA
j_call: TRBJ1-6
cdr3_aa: CAWVRDGNSPLHF
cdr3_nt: TGTGCCTGGGTCAGGGATGGGAATTCACCCCTCCACTTT

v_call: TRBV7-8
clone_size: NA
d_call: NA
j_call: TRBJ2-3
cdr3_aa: CASSPGTDTQYF
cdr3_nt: TGTGCCAGCAGCCCGGGAACAGATACGCAGTATTTT

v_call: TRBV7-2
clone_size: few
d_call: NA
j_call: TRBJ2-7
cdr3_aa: CASSGGPSYEQYF
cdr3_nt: TGTGCCAGCAGCGGAGGGCCTTCCTACGAGCAGTACTTC

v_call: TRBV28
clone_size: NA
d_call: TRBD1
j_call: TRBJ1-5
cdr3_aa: CASLGTGGPQRQPQHF
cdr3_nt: TGTGCCAGTCTGGGGACAGGGGGCCCCCAACGCCAGCCCCAGCATTTT

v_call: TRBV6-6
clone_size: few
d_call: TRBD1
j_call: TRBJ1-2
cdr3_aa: CASSLGTGASYTF
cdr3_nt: TGTGCCAGCAGTTTAGGGACAGGGGCAAGCTACACCTTC

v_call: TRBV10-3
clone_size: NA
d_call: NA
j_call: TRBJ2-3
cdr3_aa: CAVSEGGGPSDTQYF
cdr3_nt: TGTGCCGTCTCAGAGGGGGGAGGGCCGTCAGATACGCAGTATTTT

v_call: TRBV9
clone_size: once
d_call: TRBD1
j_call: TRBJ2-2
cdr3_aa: CASRPGQENTGELFF
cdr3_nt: TGTGCCAGCAGACCTGGACAGGAGAACACCGGGGAGCTGTTTTTT

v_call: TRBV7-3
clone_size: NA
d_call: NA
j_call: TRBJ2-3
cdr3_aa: CASSLIRADTQYF
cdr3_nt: TGTGCCAGCAGCTTAATACGCGCAGATACGCAGTATTTT

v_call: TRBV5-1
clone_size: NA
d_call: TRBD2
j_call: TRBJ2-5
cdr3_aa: CASSLAAGGMEETQYF
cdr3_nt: TGCGCCAGCAGCTTGGCGGCGGGAGGGATGGAAGAGACCCAGTACTTC

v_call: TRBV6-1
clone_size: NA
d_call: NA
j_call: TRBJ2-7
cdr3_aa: CASSEAWQNYYEQYF
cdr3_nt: TGTGCCAGCAGTGAAGCGTGGCAGAATTACTACGAGCAGTACTTC

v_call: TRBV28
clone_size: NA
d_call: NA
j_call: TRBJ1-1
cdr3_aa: CASSHPNREWTEAFF
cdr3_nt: TGTGCCAGCAGCCATCCGAACAGGGAGTGGACTGAAGCTTTCTTT

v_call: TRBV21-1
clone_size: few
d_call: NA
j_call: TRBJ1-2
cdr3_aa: CASSKAGQGYTF
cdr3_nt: TGTGCCAGCAGCAAAGCGGGACAGGGCTACACCTTC

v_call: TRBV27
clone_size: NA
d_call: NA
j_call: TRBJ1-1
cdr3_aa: CASREGNTEAFF
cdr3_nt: TGTGCCAGCCGTGAGGGGAACACTGAAGCTTTCTTT

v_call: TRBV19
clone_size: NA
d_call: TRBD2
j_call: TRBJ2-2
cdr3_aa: CATPTTREGITGELFF
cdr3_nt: TGTGCCACCCCCACTACGCGGGAGGGTATCACCGGGGAGCTGTTTTTT

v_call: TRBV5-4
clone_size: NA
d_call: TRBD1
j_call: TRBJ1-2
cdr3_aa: CASSEGQNYGYTF
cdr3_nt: TGTGCCAGCAGCGAGGGACAGAACTATGGCTACACCTTC

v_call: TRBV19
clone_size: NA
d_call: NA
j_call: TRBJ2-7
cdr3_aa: CASSISGGNSYEQYF
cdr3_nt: TGTGCCAGTAGTATATCTGGAGGGAACTCCTACGAGCAGTACTTC

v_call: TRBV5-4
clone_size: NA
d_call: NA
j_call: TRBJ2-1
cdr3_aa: CASSFTGLAKRNEQFF
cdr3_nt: TGTGCCAGCAGCTTTACAGGCCTCGCTAAGAGGAATGAGCAGTTCTTC

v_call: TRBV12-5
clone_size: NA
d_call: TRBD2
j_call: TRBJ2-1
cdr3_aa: CASGLGSGRNNDEQFF
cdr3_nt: TGTGCTAGTGGTTTGGGCAGCGGGAGGAACAATGATGAGCAGTTCTTC